Listed below are T cell receptor beta chains from one sample, sequenced in a study of shared clonotypes between healthy human individuals. Profiling relied on immunoSEQ multiplex PCR, and the TCRdb table lists in-frame clones only, not all of them. The repertoire includes millions of clones, about 95% of them detected once, and 0.85% to 1.3% sits in the top ten. The material sequenced was naive CD8+ T cells sorted from blood. Every receptor here comes from a man aged 18 to 30 in good health. Both conserved end residues are part of each CDR3. D genes are given only for firm matches. Clone size is not always given. Where it is, it says once, few, many or a class for expanded clones.

abundance: .; d_gene: TRBD2; j_gene: TRBJ2-3; v_gene: TRBV4-1; CDR3nt: TGCGCCAGCAGCCAAGAATCTGTGGGAGGGCCGACAGATACGCAGTATTTT; CDR3aa: CASSQESVGGPTDTQYF
abundance: once; d_gene: TRBD1; j_gene: TRBJ1-6; v_gene: TRBV11-2; CDR3nt: TGTGCCAGCAGCTTGGACAGGGAACTCTCACCCCTCCACTTT; CDR3aa: CASSLDRELSPLHF
abundance: .; d_gene: .; j_gene: TRBJ2-3; v_gene: TRBV28; CDR3nt: TGTGCCAGCAGCCTCGATGGGGGCGAGCAGTATTTT; CDR3aa: CASSLDGGEQYF
abundance: .; d_gene: TRBD2; j_gene: TRBJ2-7; v_gene: TRBV7-9; CDR3nt: TGTGCCAGCAGCTCCGGGACTAGCGGGAGTGGATCCTACGAGCAGTACTTC; CDR3aa: CASSSGTSGSGSYEQYF
abundance: .; d_gene: .; j_gene: TRBJ1-2; v_gene: TRBV7-9; CDR3nt: TGTGCCAGCAGCCTGGGGACGCACGGCGCTAACTATGGCTACACCTTC; CDR3aa: CASSLGTHGANYGYTF
abundance: .; d_gene: .; j_gene: TRBJ1-2; v_gene: TRBV7-8; CDR3nt: TGTGCCAGCAGCTTAGCCCCAGGATTTGAGCAATATGGCTACACCTTC; CDR3aa: CASSLAPGFEQYGYTF
abundance: .; d_gene: .; j_gene: TRBJ1-1; v_gene: TRBV4-2; CDR3nt: TGTGCCAGCAGCCAAGGGGACAACATGAACACTGAAGCTTTCTTT; CDR3aa: CASSQGDNMNTEAFF
abundance: .; d_gene: .; j_gene: TRBJ2-3; v_gene: TRBV30; CDR3nt: TGTGCCTGGAGTTTGGGGCAGGTTAGCACAGATACGCAGTATTTT; CDR3aa: CAWSLGQVSTDTQYF
abundance: .; d_gene: TRBD1; j_gene: TRBJ1-2; v_gene: TRBV6-6; CDR3nt: TGTGCCAGCAGTCCCACCGGGACAGATAACTATGGCTACACCTTC; CDR3aa: CASSPTGTDNYGYTF
abundance: .; d_gene: .; j_gene: TRBJ1-6; v_gene: TRBV7-2; CDR3nt: TGTGCCAGCAGCTCCCCCGATTCACCCCTCCACTTT; CDR3aa: CASSSPDSPLHF
abundance: .; d_gene: .; j_gene: TRBJ1-1; v_gene: TRBV28; CDR3nt: TGTGCCAGCAGTTTTGAAGACGGCCTATTGCTGAACACTGAAGCTTTCTTT; CDR3aa: CASSFEDGLLLNTEAFF
abundance: .; d_gene: TRBD2; j_gene: TRBJ2-5; v_gene: TRBV9; CDR3nt: TGTGCCAGCAGCGGTGGGACTAGCGGGCAAGAGACCCAGTACTTC; CDR3aa: CASSGGTSGQETQYF
abundance: .; d_gene: TRBD1; j_gene: TRBJ2-6; v_gene: TRBV6-5; CDR3nt: TGTGCCAGCAGCCCTGACAGGGGAGCCAACGTCCTGACTTTC; CDR3aa: CASSPDRGANVLTF
abundance: .; d_gene: .; j_gene: TRBJ1-1; v_gene: TRBV4-1; CDR3nt: TGCGCCAGCAGCCAAGTACAGGGAAACACTGAAGCTTTCTTT; CDR3aa: CASSQVQGNTEAFF
abundance: .; d_gene: .; j_gene: TRBJ2-7; v_gene: TRBV30; CDR3nt: TGTGCCTGGAAGGGTGGCTACGAGCAGTACTTC; CDR3aa: CAWKGGYEQYF
abundance: .; d_gene: .; j_gene: TRBJ2-5; v_gene: TRBV11-2; CDR3nt: TGTGCCAGCAGCTTAGGAGGAGTGGCAAGACCCCAAGAGACCCAGTACTTC; CDR3aa: CASSLGGVARPQETQYF
abundance: .; d_gene: .; j_gene: TRBJ1-1; v_gene: TRBV5-1; CDR3nt: TGCGCCAGCAGCGGTACAGGGTCCCCAGGAACTGAAGCTTTCTTT; CDR3aa: CASSGTGSPGTEAFF
abundance: .; d_gene: TRBD2; j_gene: TRBJ2-3; v_gene: TRBV19; CDR3nt: TGTGCCAGTAGTACCGGACTAGTTGCAGATACGCAGTATTTT; CDR3aa: CASSTGLVADTQYF
abundance: .; d_gene: .; j_gene: TRBJ1-1; v_gene: TRBV19; CDR3nt: TGTGCCAGTAGTAGCGGGGGGAACACTGAAGCTTTCTTT; CDR3aa: CASSSGGNTEAFF
abundance: .; d_gene: .; j_gene: TRBJ2-7; v_gene: TRBV7-8; CDR3nt: TGTGCCAGCAGCTCAGTTTTGGGGCACGAGCAGTACTTC; CDR3aa: CASSSVLGHEQYF
abundance: .; d_gene: .; j_gene: TRBJ2-7; v_gene: TRBV7-8; CDR3nt: TGTGCCAGCAGCTTAGGGGGCGGCGAGCAGTACTTC; CDR3aa: CASSLGGGEQYF
abundance: .; d_gene: .; j_gene: TRBJ1-1; v_gene: TRBV28; CDR3nt: TGTGCCAGCAGTTCGGGAGGGGCTGAAGCTTTCTTT; CDR3aa: CASSSGGAEAFF
abundance: .; d_gene: TRBD1; j_gene: TRBJ2-5; v_gene: TRBV2; CDR3nt: TGTGCCAGCGGGGACAGGGCCGAGACCCAGTACTTC; CDR3aa: CASGDRAETQYF
abundance: .; d_gene: .; j_gene: TRBJ1-2; v_gene: TRBV5-4; CDR3nt: TGTGCCAGCAGCACCACTGGGGCCAGCTACACCTTC; CDR3aa: CASSTTGASYTF
abundance: .; d_gene: TRBD1; j_gene: TRBJ2-7; v_gene: TRBV4-3; CDR3nt: TGCGCCAGCAGCCAGGCCGACAGGGGACACGAGCAGTACTTC; CDR3aa: CASSQADRGHEQYF
abundance: .; d_gene: .; j_gene: TRBJ1-5; v_gene: TRBV28; CDR3nt: TGTGCCAGCAGTTTATTACCGGATAGCAATCAGCCCCAGCATTTT; CDR3aa: CASSLLPDSNQPQHF
abundance: .; d_gene: .; j_gene: TRBJ2-1; v_gene: TRBV7-8; CDR3nt: TGTGCCAGCAGCTCAGGGGTTATTGAGCAGTTCTTC; CDR3aa: CASSSGVIEQFF
abundance: .; d_gene: TRBD1; j_gene: TRBJ2-7; v_gene: TRBV5-4; CDR3nt: TGTGCCAGCAGCTTGGAAGGGACAGCCTCCTACGAGCAGTACTTC; CDR3aa: CASSLEGTASYEQYF
abundance: .; d_gene: .; j_gene: TRBJ2-1; v_gene: TRBV27; CDR3nt: TGTGCCAGCAGTTTAACGCCAGTTGTTTACAATGAGCAGTTCTTC; CDR3aa: CASSLTPVVYNEQFF
abundance: .; d_gene: .; j_gene: TRBJ2-5; v_gene: TRBV13; CDR3nt: TGTGCCAGCAGCTTAGAGGGTAGCCGAGAGACCCAGTACTTC; CDR3aa: CASSLEGSRETQYF
abundance: .; d_gene: TRBD1; j_gene: TRBJ2-3; v_gene: TRBV6-6; CDR3nt: TGTGCCAGCACCACGACAGGGGTCGGGACAGATACGCAGTATTTT; CDR3aa: CASTTTGVGTDTQYF
abundance: .; d_gene: TRBD1; j_gene: TRBJ1-1; v_gene: TRBV5-4; CDR3nt: TGTGCCGGTGGGACAGGGGACACTGAAGCTTTCTTT; CDR3aa: CAGGTGDTEAFF
abundance: .; d_gene: TRBD1; j_gene: TRBJ1-1; v_gene: TRBV7-9; CDR3nt: TGTGCCAGCACTAGGGACAGGGGGCAAGTGACTGAAGCTTTCTTT; CDR3aa: CASTRDRGQVTEAFF
abundance: .; d_gene: TRBD1; j_gene: TRBJ1-4; v_gene: TRBV4-3; CDR3nt: TGCGCCAGCAGCCAGTTATCGGAGGGACAGGGAAACGAAAAACTGTTTTTT; CDR3aa: CASSQLSEGQGNEKLFF
abundance: .; d_gene: .; j_gene: TRBJ2-3; v_gene: TRBV5-6; CDR3nt: TGTGCCAGCACCACAGAGGGCCGCACAGATACGCAGTATTTT; CDR3aa: CASTTEGRTDTQYF
abundance: .; d_gene: .; j_gene: TRBJ2-3; v_gene: TRBV6-1; CDR3nt: TGTGCCAGCAGTGAGAACAGGGGGGGGACAGATACGCAGTATTTT; CDR3aa: CASSENRGGTDTQYF
abundance: .; d_gene: TRBD1; j_gene: TRBJ1-2; v_gene: TRBV10-2; CDR3nt: TGCGCCAGCAGTCATCCCGGGACAGGGAGTGGCTACACCTTC; CDR3aa: CASSHPGTGSGYTF
abundance: .; d_gene: .; j_gene: TRBJ1-1; v_gene: TRBV7-9; CDR3nt: TGTGCCAGCAGCCCTTGGGTAGGGGGTCAGAACACTGAAGCTTTCTTT; CDR3aa: CASSPWVGGQNTEAFF
abundance: .; d_gene: .; j_gene: TRBJ1-2; v_gene: TRBV9; CDR3nt: TGTGCCAGCAGCCCGGAGGGGGGTATTGGAGATGGCTACACCTTC; CDR3aa: CASSPEGGIGDGYTF
abundance: .; d_gene: .; j_gene: TRBJ2-1; v_gene: TRBV4-1; CDR3nt: TGCGCCAGCAGCTTCGGGACCGACGGGGGCAATGAGCAGTTCTTC; CDR3aa: CASSFGTDGGNEQFF
abundance: .; d_gene: .; j_gene: TRBJ1-2; v_gene: TRBV10-3; CDR3nt: TGTGCCATCAGTGAAGATTCCCAAGGCTATGGCTACACCTTC; CDR3aa: CAISEDSQGYGYTF
abundance: .; d_gene: .; j_gene: TRBJ2-3; v_gene: TRBV6-6; CDR3nt: TGTGCCAGCAGTGCCCGGGACGGAGGATTCACAGATACGCAGTATTTT; CDR3aa: CASSARDGGFTDTQYF
abundance: .; d_gene: .; j_gene: TRBJ2-1; v_gene: TRBV6-5; CDR3nt: TGTGCCAGCAGTTACTCATGGGGGGATGAGCAGTTCTTC; CDR3aa: CASSYSWGDEQFF
abundance: .; d_gene: TRBD2; j_gene: TRBJ2-7; v_gene: TRBV29-1; CDR3nt: TGCAGCGTTGTGCTAGCGGGAGTTAGCGAGCAGTACTTC; CDR3aa: CSVVLAGVSEQYF
abundance: .; d_gene: .; j_gene: TRBJ2-1; v_gene: TRBV5-5; CDR3nt: TGTGCCAGCTCCAGGGTTAACTCCTACAATGAGCAGTTCTTC; CDR3aa: CASSRVNSYNEQFF
abundance: .; d_gene: .; j_gene: TRBJ2-1; v_gene: TRBV7-9; CDR3nt: TGTGCCAGCAGCCACAATGAGCAGTTCTTC; CDR3aa: CASSHNEQFF
abundance: .; d_gene: .; j_gene: TRBJ2-7; v_gene: TRBV6-6; CDR3nt: TGTGCCAGCAGTTGGTCCTACGAGCAGTACTTC; CDR3aa: CASSWSYEQYF
abundance: .; d_gene: .; j_gene: TRBJ2-7; v_gene: TRBV5-6; CDR3nt: TGTGCCAGCAGCAGTCGTGGAGGAGACGTCTACGAGCAGTACTTC; CDR3aa: CASSSRGGDVYEQYF
abundance: .; d_gene: .; j_gene: TRBJ2-2; v_gene: TRBV5-4; CDR3nt: TGTGCCAGCAGCTTGGCCGGGACGAACACCGGGGAGCTGTTTTTT; CDR3aa: CASSLAGTNTGELFF